The T cell receptor (beta chain) described here comes from a study of shared clonotypes between healthy human individuals. Study-wide context: CD4 naive and CD4 memory each took three plates per donor, while CD8 naive took two and CD8 memory one.

Findings and caveats of the study: What naive subsets generally showed was a larger estimated richness than memory subsets showed. Naive CD4 clonotypes overlapped across several donors at roughly 5%.

V lost 4 bases, J lost 1 base, and 7 bases lay in between. This CDR3 has 12 amino acids. The germline gives CDR1 SQVTM, CDR2 ANQGSEA. Terminally differentiated effector memory CD45RA+ cells were excluded by CCR7 positive selection of CD45RO-negative cells. Generated by immunoSEQ multiplex PCR, the TCRdb table keeps only in-frame clones and is missing some. The table shows about 2.1 million clones, with around 95% occurring only once. This clone has just a few counts. Antigen unknown. This receptor was obtained from a young man in good health. Some clones in this sample may be carry-over from other donors' samples. The chain couples TRBV29-1 to TRBJ1-1; D not resolved. Source material: naive CD8+ T cells from PBMCs. The DNA of the CDR3 is TGCAGCGTTGTTCTAGCGAACACTGAAGCTTTCTTT. As protein: CSVVLANTEAFF. Looking up the rest from reference TRBV29-1 and TRBJ1-1 gives the full variable domain: SAVISQKPSRDICQRGTSLTIQCQVDSQVTMMFWYRQQPGQSLTLIATANQGSEATYESGFVIDKFPISRPNLTFSTLTVSNMSPEDSSIYLCSVVLANTEAFFGQGTRLTVV.